Following are 3 T cell receptor beta chains from one sample sequenced in a study of blood T cell repertoires in COVID-19. The repertoire was sequenced with immunoSEQ multiplex PCR; TCRdb's copy has only in-frame clones and lacks some. The sample lists 250,000 to 300,000 clones, 90% occurring once. The specimen sequenced was peripheral blood. Every receptor here comes from a woman aged 55-69 years with COVID-19, enrolled during active disease.

The chain carries TRBV19 and TRBJ2-1, with TRBD2 identical over 15 bases. The CDR3 is 15 amino acids. After removal of 1 base from V and 14 bases from J, the junction contained 6 bases not matched to a gene. Germline V gives CDR1 LNHDA, CDR2 SQIVND (reference sequence). CDR3 nucleotide sequence: TGTGCCAGTAGTATAGTCCCCGGACTAGCGGGGGGGAAGTTCTTC. Amino acid sequence: CASSIVPGLAGGKFF.

The chain carries TRBV6-5 and TRBJ1-2; 8 nucleotides agree with TRBD1. V was clipped by 4 bases and J by 3 bases; unmatched bases: 4. There are 14 residues in the CDR3. Per the germline V gene, CDR1 is MNHEY and CDR2 is SVGAGI. In DNA form, the CDR3 reads TGTGCCAGCAGTTCCGGACAGGGTGACTATGGCTACACCTTC. It encodes CASSSGQGDYGYTF.

The chain joins TRBV6-5 to TRBJ2-2; D perhaps matches TRBD1 (5 bases). The CDR3 runs to 15 residues. V was shortened by 2 bases and J by 3 bases, with 10 bases between the two germline ends. The germline V gene has CDR1 MNHEY and CDR2 SVGAGI. The CDR3 here is CASSYARADTGELFF. The CDR3, as DNA: TGTGCCAGCAGTTACGCCAGGGCCGACACCGGGGAGCTGTTTTTT.